This TCR beta chain came from a study of metastatic and nonmetastatic thyroid tumors. TCRdb recomputed clones from the PCR reads via MiXCR. Of tens of thousands of clones in the sample, more than 3.5% were seen once. Germline V gives CDR1 SQVTM, CDR2 ANQGSEA. The CDR3 runs to 13 residues. V dropped 1 base and J dropped 4 bases, with 10 bases sitting between them. The sample holds many counts of this clone. All patients were treatment-naive before thyroid surgery. This chain links TRBV29-1 with TRBJ1-1; no definite D call. The clonotype comes from a female donor with papillary thyroid cancer or a benign thyroid nodule (not recorded which). Some clones in this sample may be carry-over from other donors' samples. The sample consisted of blood. The CDR3 reads CSVEVGEGTEAFF. The CDR3 bases are TGCAGCGTTGAAGTCGGGGAGGGCACTGAAGCTTTCTTT.